This T cell receptor beta chain is drawn from a study of T cell responses to AZD1222 COVID-19 vaccine. A note on this clone: Its antigen is not identified.

Study-level findings and limits: Seropositive status at baseline applied to only six AZD1222 recipients. The CD4 TCRs associated with vaccination extended across spike and predominated at 160-218 and 743-854. Most donors were white British, females outnumbered males, and clonal diversity was possibly underestimated. Scientists sampled the repertoires only once the peak T cell response had passed.

Here immunoSEQ multiplex PCR was the method, and the copy in TCRdb shows in-frame clones only, minus some. The sample holds 200,000 or so clones; around 87% are singletons and the top ten take under 3.5%. Sequencing was performed on peripheral blood, taken on day 0 of MenACWY control vaccination. This TCR was recovered from an adult in good health.

The CDR3 region has the DNA TGTGCCCTTCGAACCCGAAACACCGGGGAGCTGTTTTTT. Protein product: CALRTRNTGELFF. This chain connects TRBV30 to TRBJ2-2; no definite D call. V lost 8 bases and J 2 bases, leaving 12 bases between the germline ends. The length of the CDR3 is 13 residues. CDR1 is GTSNPN, CDR2 SVGIG, per germline (reference sequence).